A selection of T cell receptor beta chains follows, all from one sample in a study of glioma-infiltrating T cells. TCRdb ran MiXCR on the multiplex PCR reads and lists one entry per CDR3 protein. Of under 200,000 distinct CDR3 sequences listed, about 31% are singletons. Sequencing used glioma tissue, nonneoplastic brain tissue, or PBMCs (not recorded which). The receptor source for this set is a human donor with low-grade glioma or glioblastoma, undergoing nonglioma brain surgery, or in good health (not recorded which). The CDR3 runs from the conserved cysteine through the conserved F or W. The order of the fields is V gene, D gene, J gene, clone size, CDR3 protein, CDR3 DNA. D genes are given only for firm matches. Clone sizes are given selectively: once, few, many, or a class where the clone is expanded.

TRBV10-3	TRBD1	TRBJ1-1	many	CAISESWDRGRGEAFF	TGTGCCATCAGTGAGTCTTGGGACAGGGGGCGAGGTGAAGCTTTCTTT
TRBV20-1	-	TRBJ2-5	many	CSARVPPPQGTQYF	TGCAGTGCTAGGGTACCCCCGCCACAAGGGACCCAGTACTTC
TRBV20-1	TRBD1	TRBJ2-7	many	CSARTGVSYEQYF	TGCAGTGCCCGGACAGGGGTTAGTTACGAGCAGTACTTC
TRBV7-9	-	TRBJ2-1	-	CASSPLALQSYNDQFF	TGTGCCAGCAGCCCGCTAGCGTTACAGTCCTACAATGATCAGTTCTTC
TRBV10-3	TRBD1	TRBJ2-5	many	CAISQGQAGETQYF	TGTGCCATCAGTCAAGGACAGGCTGGAGAGACCCAGTACTTC
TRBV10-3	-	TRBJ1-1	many	CATSVPGLVEAFF	TGTGCCACCAGTGTCCCAGGGTTGGTTGAGGCTTTCTTT
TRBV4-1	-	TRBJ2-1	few	CASSQPDFNEQFF	TGCGCCAGCAGCCAACCGGATTTCAATGAGCAGTTCTTC
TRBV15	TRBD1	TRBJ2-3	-	CTTSTTGTGADTQYF	TGTACCACCAGCACAACCGGAACAGGGGCAGATACGCAGTACTTT
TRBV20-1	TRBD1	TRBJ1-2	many	CSARPGQGNYGYTF	TGCAGTGCTAGGCCGGGACAGGGCAACTATGGCTACACCTTC
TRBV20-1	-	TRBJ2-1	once	CSGTKDYSYNEQFF	TGCAGTGGCACCAAGGACTACTCCTACAATGAGCAGTTCTTC
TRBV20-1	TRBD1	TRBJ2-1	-	CSAPRQGLYNEQFF	TGCAGTGCCCCTCGACAGGGGCTGTACAATGAGCAGTTCTTC